A selection of T cell receptor beta chains follows, all from one sample in a study of spatial heterogeneity in lung cancer. TCRdb independently ran MiXCR on the 5' RACE reads; one entry per CDR3 protein. Of some 110,000 distinct CDR3 sequences in the sample, more than 9% were seen once. This specimen was PBMCs, taken at follow-up. The receptors stem from a male donor with early-stage non-small cell lung cancer. Both conserved end residues are part of each CDR3. A D gene is named only where the DNA matches it firmly. Size tells how often a clone was seen (once, few, many) or the class of an expanded clone, and some rows leave it out.

CDR3aa	CDR3nt	abundance	d_gene	j_gene	v_gene
CSVSGTGGEKLFF	TGCAGCGTCTCCGGGACAGGGGGTGAAAAACTGTTTTTT	few	TRBD1	TRBJ1-4	TRBV29-1
CASSQAQGTEAFF	TGCGCCAGCAGCCAAGCGCAGGGTACTGAAGCTTTCTTT	few	NA	TRBJ1-1	TRBV4-1
CASSVGTALQETQYF	TGTGCCAGCAGCGTAGGGACAGCCCTTCAGGAGACCCAGTACTTC	NA	NA	TRBJ2-5	TRBV9
CASSLGNRQETQYF	TGTGCCAGCAGCTTAGGTAACCGTCAAGAGACCCAGTACTTC	few	NA	TRBJ2-5	TRBV7-2
CASSVAVGGTYEQYF	TGCGCCAGCAGTGTTGCGGTGGGCGGAACCTACGAGCAGTACTTC	NA	NA	TRBJ2-7	TRBV4-3
CASRQGQGAHTEAFF	TGCGCCAGCAGACAGGGACAGGGGGCGCACACTGAAGCTTTCTTT	few	TRBD1	TRBJ1-1	TRBV4-1
CASSWGGGYEQYF	TGTGCCAGCAGCTGGGGGGGAGGGTACGAGCAGTACTTC	few	TRBD2	TRBJ2-7	TRBV7-6
CSARLAGGKNEQFF	TGCAGTGCTAGACTAGCGGGGGGGAAAAATGAGCAGTTCTTC	NA	TRBD2	TRBJ2-1	TRBV20-1
CAISESTGAQPQHF	TGTGCCATCAGTGAGTCGACAGGTGCGCAGCCCCAGCATTTT	few	NA	TRBJ1-5	TRBV10-3
CASSQVGPKGKLFF	TGTGCCAGCAGCCAAGTTGGGCCTAAAGGGAAACTGTTTTTT	many	NA	TRBJ1-4	TRBV3-1
CASSSTGADTDTQYF	TGTGCCAGCAGCTCGACAGGGGCAGACACAGATACGCAGTATTTT	few	TRBD1	TRBJ2-3	TRBV7-2
CASSVGARGLAVYNEQFF	TGTGCCAGCAGCGTAGGAGCCAGGGGGCTAGCAGTGTACAATGAGCAGTTCTTC	NA	TRBD1	TRBJ2-1	TRBV9
CASRGTPRGSEQFF	TGTGCCAGCAGAGGGACTCCCCGGGGCAGTGAGCAGTTCTTC	many	NA	TRBJ2-1	TRBV3-1
CASSPGTAAYEQYF	TGTGCCAGCAGCCCCGGGACAGCCGCCTACGAGCAGTACTTC	NA	TRBD1	TRBJ2-7	TRBV7-9
CASSPTGYTGELFF	TGTGCCAGCAGTCCGACAGGGTACACCGGGGAGCTGTTTTTT	many	TRBD1	TRBJ2-2	TRBV12-3/TRBV12-4
CASTQRTTEAFF	TGTGCCAGCACCCAACGGACCACTGAAGCTTTCTTT	NA	NA	TRBJ1-1	TRBV28
CASSYSGQGTYGYTF	TGTGCCAGCAGTTACTCGGGACAGGGGACCTATGGCTACACCTTC	few	TRBD1	TRBJ1-2	TRBV6-5
CASRRDPRYEQYF	TGTGCCAGCCGACGGGACCCTCGGTACGAGCAGTACTTC	NA	NA	TRBJ2-7	TRBV6-1
CSARDLNTEAFF	TGCAGTGCTAGAGATCTGAACACTGAAGCTTTCTTT	NA	NA	TRBJ1-1	TRBV20-1
CASSRDRENIQYF	TGTGCCAGCAGCCGGGACAGGGAAAACATTCAGTACTTC	NA	TRBD1	TRBJ2-4	TRBV5-6
CATSRDFSDTQYF	TGTGCCACCAGCAGAGATTTTTCAGATACGCAGTATTTT	NA	NA	TRBJ2-3	TRBV15
CASSYSKVPGAFF	TGTGCCAGCAGTTACTCGAAGGTCCCAGGAGCTTTCTTT	few	NA	TRBJ1-1	TRBV6-2/TRBV6-3
CASSYSGQPQHF	TGTGCCAGCAGTTACTCAGGTCAGCCCCAGCATTTT	many	NA	TRBJ1-5	TRBV6-5
CASSPGAGAIPRDEQFF	TGTGCCAGCAGCCCAGGAGCGGGGGCGATACCGAGGGATGAGCAGTTCTTC	few	TRBD2	TRBJ2-1	TRBV11-3
CASSADRGLDGYTF	TGCGCCAGCAGCGCGGACAGGGGGCTGGATGGCTACACCTTC	many	TRBD1	TRBJ1-2	TRBV5-1
CSAKDRGLSDTQYF	TGCAGCGCCAAGGACAGGGGGCTGTCAGATACGCAGTATTTT	NA	TRBD1	TRBJ2-3	TRBV29-1
CARRQGTKNIQYF	TGTGCCAGACGACAGGGGACTAAAAACATTCAGTACTTC	many	TRBD1	TRBJ2-4	TRBV2
CASSQDPAGSGNTIYF	TGCGCCAGCAGCCAAGATCCCGCAGGGAGTGGAAACACCATATATTTT	NA	NA	TRBJ1-3	TRBV4-1
CASSHWRFSGANVLTF	TGTGCCAGCAGCCATTGGCGGTTTTCCGGGGCCAACGTCCTGACTTTC	many	NA	TRBJ2-6	TRBV7-8
CASSQRGEGELFF	TGTGCCAGCAGCCAAAGGGGGGAAGGGGAACTGTTTTTT	few	NA	TRBJ1-4	TRBV3-1
CASGGRRYGYTF	TGTGCCAGCGGGGGGCGCCGCTATGGCTACACCTTC	NA	NA	TRBJ1-2	TRBV27
CASTSRAGYTGELFF	TGTGCCAGTACCTCCCGGGCAGGGTACACCGGGGAGCTGTTTTTT	NA	NA	TRBJ2-2	TRBV11-3
CASSLGAGHYNEQFF	TGTGCCAGCAGCTTAGGCGCAGGGCACTACAATGAGCAGTTCTTC	NA	NA	TRBJ2-1	TRBV7-2
CATSSGTDTQYF	TGTGCCACCAGCTCAGGCACAGATACGCAGTATTTT	many	NA	TRBJ2-3	TRBV24-1
CASSFDTGQPQHF	TGCGCCAGCAGCTTTGATACAGGCCAGCCCCAGCATTTT	many	NA	TRBJ1-5	TRBV5-1
CASSWGRFGSGQETQYF	TGTGCCAGCAGCTGGGGGAGATTCGGGTCAGGCCAAGAGACCCAGTACTTC	NA	NA	TRBJ2-5	TRBV7-9
CASSSSGTSGSGQETQYF	TGCGCCAGCAGCTCCTCCGGAACTAGCGGATCGGGCCAGGAGACCCAGTACTTC	many	TRBD2	TRBJ2-5	TRBV5-1
CASRRQGRYGYTF	TGTGCCAGTAGGAGACAGGGCCGCTATGGCTACACCTTC	few	TRBD1	TRBJ1-2	TRBV28
CASSPGTANTGELFF	TGTGCCAGCAGTCCCGGGACAGCGAACACCGGGGAGCTGTTTTTT	NA	TRBD1	TRBJ2-2	TRBV6-2/TRBV6-3
CSVAGDYNEKLFF	TGCAGCGTCGCAGGGGATTACAATGAAAAACTGTTTTTT	many	NA	TRBJ1-4	TRBV29-1
CASSQVGGGAYGYTF	TGCGCCAGCAGCCAAGTGGGAGGGGGTGCCTATGGCTACACCTTC	many	NA	TRBJ1-2	TRBV4-3
CASSPHTNTGELFF	TGTGCCAGCAGCCCTCATACGAACACCGGGGAGCTGTTTTTT	few	NA	TRBJ2-2	TRBV12-3/TRBV12-4
CASSLAPGSNEKLFF	TGTGCCAGCAGCTTAGCCCCAGGGAGTAATGAAAAACTGTTTTTT	few	NA	TRBJ1-4	TRBV7-2
CASSFSGTKETQYF	TGCGCCAGCAGCTTTTCCGGGACAAAAGAGACCCAGTACTTC	NA	NA	TRBJ2-5	TRBV5-1
CASRIGQGVAGELFF	TGTGCCAGTAGGATCGGACAGGGAGTAGCCGGGGAGCTGTTTTTT	many	TRBD1	TRBJ2-2	TRBV19
CASSEGGHYTDTQYF	TGTGCCAGCAGTGAAGGGGGACACTACACAGATACGCAGTATTTT	few	NA	TRBJ2-3	TRBV6-1
CASSLISNQPQHF	TGTGCCAGCAGTTTGATTAGCAATCAGCCCCAGCATTTT	many	NA	TRBJ1-5	TRBV28